This T cell receptor beta chain was identified in a study of graft-versus-host responses after intestinal transplantation. The sample holds a few counts of this clone. Its antigen is unidentified. Repertoires were generated with immunoSEQ multiplex PCR, while TCRdb's copy carries only in-frame clones and drops some. This sample has about 100,000 clones, with about 90% found just once. The sequence derives from a human donor who was the organ donor for an intestinal transplant. The material was unstimulated CD4+ T cells sorted from spleen or lymph node cells, obtained before transplant.

The CDR3 reads CASSYGGTRRYNEQFF. CDR3 DNA: TGTGCCAGCAGTTACGGTGGGACTCGCAGATACAATGAGCAGTTCTTC. V usage is TRBV6-5 and J usage is TRBJ2-1; D possibly corresponds to TRBD2 (6 bases). V lost 2 bases, J lost 4 bases, and 15 bases lay in between. This CDR3 is built from 16 residues. Germline V gene lookup returns CDR1 MNHEY and CDR2 SVGAGI.